What follows describes a single T cell receptor beta chain. Its antigen is still unknown. Genomic DNA of every subset was divided equally among multiple immunoSEQ plates. The assay was immunoSEQ multiplex PCR, and TCRdb's table has in-frame clones only and misses some. The top ten hold approximately 0.2% of the sample, which has roughly 770,000 clones, approximately 97% seen once. The sample belongs to a study of shared clonotypes between healthy human individuals. General study results and limits: Few donors restricted represented genetic and exposure-history diversity. Non-shared clonotypes displayed generation probabilities falling below those of clonotypes present in all four donors. Among the subsets, naive ones generally showed larger estimated richness than memory ones.

Naive CD8 isolation took CD45RO-negative cells positively selected for CCR7 and excluded terminally differentiated effector memory CD45RA+ cells. Sequencing was performed on naive CD8+ T cells sorted from blood. The clonotype comes from a man aged 25-45 years in good health.

CDR3 protein: CAWSVSSPATYEQYF. CDR3 DNA sequence: TGTGCCTGGAGTGTTAGTTCTCCAGCCACCTACGAGCAGTACTTC. The chain uses TRBV30 and TRBJ2-7; D is unresolved. Germline CDR1 is GTSNPN and CDR2 is SVGIG (reference sequence). The CDR3 runs to 15 residues. V gave up 0 bases and J gave up 2 bases, with 14 bases separating them.